This T cell receptor (beta chain) stems from a study of cytomegalovirus exposure and HLA in healthy donors. Study summary: Per a later analysis, the roughly 670 first-cohort and some 110 validation repertoires shared one platform.

The ends were cut back, 5 bases at V and 4 bases at J, with 12 bases in the middle. The CDR3 extends over 14 amino acids. CDR1 and CDR2 from the germline V gene are SEHNR and FQNEAQ (reference sequence). The donors formed part of the 120-subject validation cohort, distinct from the approximately 640-subject first cohort. Method: immunoSEQ multiplex PCR; TCRdb's copy keeps in-frame clones and lacks some. The data contain over 100,000 clones, roughly 90% of them singletons. Only a few counts were recorded for this clone. Sequenced input: PBMCs. The TCR comes from a woman between 18 and 29 years old in good health and CMV-seropositive. The rearrangement joins TRBV7-9 to TRBJ1-5; a possible D gene is TRBD1 (6 bases). The CDR3 spells CASSTGQRNQPQHF. The CDR3 bases are TGTGCCAGCAGCACAGGACAGAGGAATCAGCCCCAGCATTTT.